This is a list of T cell receptor beta chains from one sample in a study of blood T cell repertoires in COVID-19. The protocol was immunoSEQ multiplex PCR, while the TCRdb copy is restricted to in-frame clones and leaves out a portion. The table records 45,000 to 70,000 clones, 82% of them present only once. Material: peripheral blood. The receptors derive from a woman aged 55-69 years with acute or convalescent COVID-19. Each CDR3 is given with its conserved first and last residue.

CDR3 length	V gene	J gene	CDR3 protein
14	TRBV5-6	TRBJ2-7	CASSLGGSSYEQYF
16	TRBV7-9	TRBJ1-2	CASSAARGETNYGYTF
19	TRBV4-3	TRBJ1-1	CASSHALGTGGELDTEAFF
15	TRBV7-6	TRBJ1-1	CASSLRTGLNTEAFF
14	TRBV5-1	TRBJ1-4	CASSLDTTNEKLFF
15	TRBV5-5	TRBJ2-7	CASSIQTGRGDEQYF
15	TRBV19	TRBJ2-1	CASSPDRVSYNEQFF
15	TRBV7-2	TRBJ2-3	CASSSASGGADTQYF
15	TRBV6-5	TRBJ1-6	CASSTSTDYNSPLHF
13	TRBV7-2	TRBJ1-1	CATRDSINTEAFF
12	TRBV18	TRBJ1-1	CASSDRATEAFF
15	TRBV7-3	TRBJ2-5	CASSLGWTAEETQYF
21	TRBV7-6	TRBJ2-1	CASSPGHTEEQFLSSYNEQFF
14	TRBV5-3	TRBJ1-5	CARSLEREGKPQHF
13	TRBV10-3	TRBJ1-6	CAISETVESPLHF
15	TRBV7-2	TRBJ1-5	CASSPTQGAAQPQHF
14	TRBV19	TRBJ1-1	CASSILGGDTEAFF
21	TRBV18	TRBJ2-3	CASSPPRLAGDGVGGTDTQYF
16	TRBV24-1	TRBJ2-6	CATSDYGLAGANVLTF
13	TRBV5-1	TRBJ2-3	CASSAGFADTQYF
17	TRBV11-2	TRBJ2-2	CASSLVLLGRGTGELFF
14	TRBV5-4	TRBJ2-3	CASSLTPGTDTQYF
13	TRBV5-5	TRBJ2-7	CASSDTTGYEQYF
15	TRBV4-3	TRBJ2-7	CASSQDGLAGSGQYF
13	TRBV27	TRBJ1-2	CASSLWFGYGYTF
14	TRBV19	TRBJ2-5	CASTLDGGSETQYF
14	TRBV5-4	TRBJ2-2	CASSGGQAGGELFF
15	TRBV18	TRBJ1-1	CASSPLEGGGTEAFF
15	TRBV5-4	TRBJ2-1	CASRPQGWAYNEQFF
12	TRBV29-1	TRBJ2-3	CSGEAHTDTQYF
15	TRBV27	TRBJ1-3	CASSTPTGAGNTIYF
17	TRBV9	TRBJ2-1	CASSQPVRGASYNEQFF
13	TRBV10-3	TRBJ1-1	CAITGGRGTEAFF
14	TRBV15	TRBJ2-7	CATSRESGTYEQYF
14	TRBV3-1/TRBV3-2	TRBJ1-1	CASSPTGLNTEAFF
13	TRBV6-1	TRBJ1-4	CASSEAGTGRLFF
14	TRBV5-1	TRBJ1-2	CASNLGTGGSGYTF
14	TRBV5-1	TRBJ2-3	CASSRRGNQDTQYF
14	TRBV7-2	TRBJ1-1	CASTFGGGRTEAFF
11	TRBV2	TRBJ2-4	CASAGENIQYF
13	TRBV19	TRBJ1-6	CASSNQFDSPLHF
13	TRBV2	TRBJ2-3	CASRMTGADTQYF
13	TRBV5-6	TRBJ1-4	CASSLQGAGKLFF
17	TRBV14	TRBJ2-7	CASSQEGWETRSYEQYF
15	TRBV7-2	TRBJ2-5	CASSLNYRGTETQYF
14	TRBV18	TRBJ1-4	CASSAGQGTEKLFF
12	TRBV7-2	TRBJ1-1	CASSFVRTEAFF